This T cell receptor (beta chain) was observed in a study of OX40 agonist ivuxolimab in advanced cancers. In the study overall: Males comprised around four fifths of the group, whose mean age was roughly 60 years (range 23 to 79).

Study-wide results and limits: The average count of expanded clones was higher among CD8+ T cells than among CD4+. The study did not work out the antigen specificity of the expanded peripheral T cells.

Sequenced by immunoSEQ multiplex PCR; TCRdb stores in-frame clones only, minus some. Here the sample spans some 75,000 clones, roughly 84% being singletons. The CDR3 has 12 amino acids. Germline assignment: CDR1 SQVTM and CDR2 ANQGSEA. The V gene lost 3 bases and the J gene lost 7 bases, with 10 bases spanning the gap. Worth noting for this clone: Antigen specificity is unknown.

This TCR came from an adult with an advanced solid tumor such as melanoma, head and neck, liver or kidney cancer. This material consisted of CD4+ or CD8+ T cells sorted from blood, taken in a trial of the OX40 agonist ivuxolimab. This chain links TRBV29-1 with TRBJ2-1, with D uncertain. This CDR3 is CSVEILQNEQFF. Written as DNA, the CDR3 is TGCAGCGTTGAGATACTACAGAATGAGCAGTTCTTC.